This T cell receptor beta chain is from a study of T cell repertoires in cytomegalovirus infection. With 7 bases clipped from V and 7 bases from J, the junction kept 6 bases outside the gene matches. This CDR3 comprises 13 residues. The germline gives CDR1 SGHTA, CDR2 FQGNSA. Findings and limits, study-wide: Dominating the ex vivo response were TCR beta clonotypes that were CMV-specific and HLA-C-restricted. CMV carriers having the relevant HLA were flagged by cumulative public TCR beta family frequency.

TCRdb recomputed calls from the reads with MiXCR, one row per CDR3 protein. Of more than 75,000 distinct CDR3 sequences listed, about 4% were seen once; the top ten hold over 4.5%. The sample holds many counts of this clonotype. Its target is not known. The chain is built from TRBV7-2 and TRBJ1-4; 7 positions agree with TRBD1. This sequence was found in a human donor in good health (CMV status not recorded). Some clones in this sample may be carry-over from other donors' samples. What was sequenced was PBMCs. CDR3 region: CASKSGGSEKLFF. DNA of the CDR3: TGTGCCAGCAAGTCAGGGGGGAGTGAAAAACTGTTTTTT.